The clone carrying this T cell receptor (beta chain) was recorded a few times. Its specificity is unknown. This entry belongs to a study of OX40 agonist ivuxolimab in advanced cancers. Looking at the study overall: Ivuxolimab is a fully human IgG2 antibody that activates OX40 (CD134). Mean age about 60 years, range about 23 to 80; roughly 82% male.

Generated by immunoSEQ multiplex PCR, the TCRdb table keeps only in-frame clones and is missing some. Here the sample spans fewer than 60,000 clones, approximately 90% being singletons. On cycle 4 day 1 and cycle 7 day 1, as well as at baseline, blood was sampled. CDR3 length: 14 residues. Looked up from germline, CDR1 is SNHLY and CDR2 is FYNNEI. With 6 bases removed from V and 3 bases from J, the gap between germline ends came to 13 bases. Broader study findings: What antigens the expanded peripheral T cells recognized was never established.

The source of this sequence is an adult with an advanced solid tumor such as melanoma, head and neck, liver or kidney cancer. The gene calls are TRBV2 and TRBJ2-3; a possible D gene is TRBD2 (6 bases). Sequences were derived from CD4+ or CD8+ T cells sorted from blood, sampled in a trial of the OX40 agonist ivuxolimab. CDR3 sequence (DNA): TGTGCCAGCAGCTTTACGGGAGTAACAGATACGCAGTATTTT. This sequence encodes CASSFTGVTDTQYF.